The sequence of this T cell receptor beta chain was determined in a study of blood T cells in healthy people across ages. Background on the study: About one barcoded beta molecule per two T cells came from capture by template switching.

Primed by a sample-barcoded 5' primer and a J-beta primer mix, a second PCR proceeded for about 6 to 12 cycles. TCRdb re-derived calls from the 5' RACE reads in MiXCR, one entry per CDR3 protein. This table has hundreds of thousands of distinct CDR3 sequences, about 36% appearing once. V shed 4 bases, J shed 8 bases, and the junction held 11 bases outside the gene matches. CDR1 SGHKS and CDR2 YYEKEE come from the germline V gene (reference sequence). The CDR3 is 16 residues long. In regard to this clonotype: Its antigen is as yet unknown.

Study conclusions and caveats: Shifts in expanded clonotypes may have been confounded by donor CMV status, which was unknown. Older age coincided with a roughly linear decline in TCR beta diversity per million T cells.

The sequence was collected from a man between 18 and 29 years old in good health. The chain recombines TRBV5-5 with TRBJ2-1; 11 positions match TRBD2. The sample consisted of blood. The CDR3, as DNA: TGTGCCAGCAGCCGGGGACTAGCGGCGCCTTCGGATGAGCAGTTCTTC. This translates into CASSRGLAAPSDEQFF.